This T cell receptor beta chain came from a study of blood T cell repertoires in COVID-19. In the study overall: Acute-phase and convalescent COVID-19 samples originated in the United States, Italy and Spain.

Produced via immunoSEQ multiplex PCR; TCRdb's table is partial and in-frame only. The data hold about 240,000 clones, with 81% observed a single time. Enrolment of Seattle patients took place during active infection, and they were followed longitudinally. This clonotype originated in a woman aged 80 or over with COVID-19, enrolled during active disease. The sequenced sample consisted of peripheral blood.

The CDR3: CASSRGGDNYGYTF. The CDR3 DNA sequence: TGTGCCAGCAGCCGTGGGGGGGATAACTATGGCTACACCTTC. V is TRBV5-4 and J is TRBJ1-2, with D perhaps TRBD1 (5 bases). The germline V gene has CDR1 SGHNT and CDR2 YYREEE (reference sequence). Trimming cost V 4 bases and J 1 base, with 11 bases left between them. This CDR3 comprises 14 residues. The full variable domain, with the rest looked up from reference TRBV5-4 and TRBJ1-2, is ETGVTQSPTHLIKTRGQQVTLRCSSQSGHNTVSWYQQALGQGPQFIFQYYREEENGRGNFPPRFSGLQFPNYSSELNVNALELDDSALYLCASSRGGDNYGYTFGSGTRLTVV.